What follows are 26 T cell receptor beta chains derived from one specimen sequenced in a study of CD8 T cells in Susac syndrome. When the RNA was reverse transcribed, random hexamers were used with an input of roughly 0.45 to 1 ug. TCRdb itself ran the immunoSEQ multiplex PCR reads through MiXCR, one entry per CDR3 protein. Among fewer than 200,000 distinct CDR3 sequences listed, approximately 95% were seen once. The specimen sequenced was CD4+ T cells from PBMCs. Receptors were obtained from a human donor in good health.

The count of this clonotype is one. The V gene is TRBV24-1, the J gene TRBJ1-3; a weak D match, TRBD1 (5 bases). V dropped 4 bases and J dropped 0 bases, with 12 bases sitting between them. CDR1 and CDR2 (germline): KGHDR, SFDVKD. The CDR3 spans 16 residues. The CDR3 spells CATSEAQAPSGNTIYF. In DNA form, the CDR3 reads TGTGCCACCAGTGAAGCACAGGCACCCTCTGGAAACACCATATATTTT.

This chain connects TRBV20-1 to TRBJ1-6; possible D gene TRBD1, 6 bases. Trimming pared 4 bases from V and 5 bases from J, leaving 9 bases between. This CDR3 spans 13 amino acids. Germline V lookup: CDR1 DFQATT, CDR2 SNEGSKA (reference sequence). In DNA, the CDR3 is TGCAGTGCTAAGACAGGTCATAATTCACCCCTCCACTTT. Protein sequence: CSAKTGHNSPLHF.

The CDR3 spells CASSLAGRDYGYTF. The CDR3 region has the DNA TGTGCCAGCAGCTTAGCGGGGCGAGACTATGGCTACACCTTC. The genes are TRBV7-8 and TRBJ1-2, with a weak D call TRBD1 (5 bases). The CDR3 spans 14 residues. V was clipped by 0 bases and J by 3 bases, with 8 bases between them. CDR1 is SGHVS, CDR2 FQNEAQ, per germline. The full variable domain, its missing parts supplied by reference TRBV7-8 and TRBJ1-2, is GAGVSQSPRYKVAKRGQDVALRCDPISGHVSLFWYQQALGQGPEFLTYFQNEAQLDKSGLPSDRFFAERPEGSVSTLKIQRTQQEDSAVYLCASSLAGRDYGYTFGSGTRLTVV.

CDR3 coding DNA: TGTGCCAGTAGTATAGGTACGGGTCGGTCCCACAATGAGCAGTTCTTC. Translated, it gives CASSIGTGRSHNEQFF. V usage is TRBV19 and J usage is TRBJ2-1; unclear D gene. Trimming removed 1 base at V and 5 bases at J, with 15 bases between. From germline, CDR1 is LNHDA and CDR2 SQIVND (reference sequence). The CDR3 has 16 amino acids. The variable domain in full, completed from reference TRBV19 and TRBJ2-1, reads DGGITQSPKYLFRKEGQNVTLSCEQNLNHDAMYWYRQDPGQGLRLIYYSQIVNDFQKGDIAEGYSVSREKKESFPLTVTSAQKNPTAFYLCASSIGTGRSHNEQFFGPGTRLTVL.

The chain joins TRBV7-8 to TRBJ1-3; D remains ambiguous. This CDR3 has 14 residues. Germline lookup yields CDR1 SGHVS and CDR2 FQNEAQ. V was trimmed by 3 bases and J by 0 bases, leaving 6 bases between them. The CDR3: CASSLTNSGNTIYF. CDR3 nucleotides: TGTGCCAGCAGCTTGACCAACTCTGGAAACACCATATATTTT. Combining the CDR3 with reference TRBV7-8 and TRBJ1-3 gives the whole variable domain GAGVSQSPRYKVAKRGQDVALRCDPISGHVSLFWYQQALGQGPEFLTYFQNEAQLDKSGLPSDRFFAERPEGSVSTLKIQRTQQEDSAVYLCASSLTNSGNTIYFGEGSWLTVV.

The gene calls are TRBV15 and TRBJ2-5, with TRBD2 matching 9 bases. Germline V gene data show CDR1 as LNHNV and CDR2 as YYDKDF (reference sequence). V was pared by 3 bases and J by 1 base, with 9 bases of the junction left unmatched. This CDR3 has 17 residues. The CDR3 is CATSSSPGLAFQETQYF. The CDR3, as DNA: TGTGCCACCAGCAGTTCGCCGGGACTAGCTTTCCAAGAGACCCAGTACTTC.

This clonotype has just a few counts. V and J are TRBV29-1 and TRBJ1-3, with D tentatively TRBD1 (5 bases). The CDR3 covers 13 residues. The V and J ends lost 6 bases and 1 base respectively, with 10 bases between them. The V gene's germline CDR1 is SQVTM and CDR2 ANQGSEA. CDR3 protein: CSVGVSSGNTIYF. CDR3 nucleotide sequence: TGCAGCGTGGGGGTTTCTTCTGGAAACACCATATATTTT.

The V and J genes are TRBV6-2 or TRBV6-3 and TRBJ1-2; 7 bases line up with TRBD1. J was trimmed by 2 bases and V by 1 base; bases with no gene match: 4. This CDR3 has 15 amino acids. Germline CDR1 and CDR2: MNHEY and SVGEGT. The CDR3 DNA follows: TGTGCCAGCAGTTACTTCGACAGGGTAAACTATGGCTACACCTTC. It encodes CASSYFDRVNYGYTF.

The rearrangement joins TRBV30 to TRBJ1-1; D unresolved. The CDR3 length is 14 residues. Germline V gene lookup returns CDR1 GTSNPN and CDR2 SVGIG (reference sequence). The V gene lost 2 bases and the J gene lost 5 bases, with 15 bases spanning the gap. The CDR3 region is CAWSSPGSLTEAFF. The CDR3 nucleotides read TGTGCCTGGAGTTCCCCCGGGAGCCTTACTGAAGCTTTCTTT.

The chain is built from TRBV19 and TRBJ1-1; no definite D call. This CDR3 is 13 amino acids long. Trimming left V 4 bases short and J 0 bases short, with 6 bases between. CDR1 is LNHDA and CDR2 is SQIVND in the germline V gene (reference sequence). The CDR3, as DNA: TGTGCCAGTAGTAAAGATATGAACACTGAAGCTTTCTTT. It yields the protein CASSKDMNTEAFF.

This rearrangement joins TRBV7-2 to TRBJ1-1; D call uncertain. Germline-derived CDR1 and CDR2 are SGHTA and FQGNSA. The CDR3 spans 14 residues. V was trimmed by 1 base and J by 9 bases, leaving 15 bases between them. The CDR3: CASSLGGLPQQAFF. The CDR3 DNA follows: TGTGCCAGCAGCTTAGGAGGGCTCCCGCAGCAAGCTTTCTTT.

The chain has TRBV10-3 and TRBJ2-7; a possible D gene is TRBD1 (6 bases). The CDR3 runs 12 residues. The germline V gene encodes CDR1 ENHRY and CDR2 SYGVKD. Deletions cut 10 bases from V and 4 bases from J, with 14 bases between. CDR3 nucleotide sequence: TGTGCCACCGCCTTCGGACAGTACGAGCAGTACTTC. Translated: CATAFGQYEQYF.

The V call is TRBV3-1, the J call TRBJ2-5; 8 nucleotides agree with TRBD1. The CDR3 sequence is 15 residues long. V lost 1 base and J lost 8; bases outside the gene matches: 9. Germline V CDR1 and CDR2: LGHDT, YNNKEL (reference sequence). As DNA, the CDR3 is TGTGCCAGCAGCCAAGGGACAGGGCCGAAGAACACCCAGTACTTC. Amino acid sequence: CASSQGTGPKNTQYF.

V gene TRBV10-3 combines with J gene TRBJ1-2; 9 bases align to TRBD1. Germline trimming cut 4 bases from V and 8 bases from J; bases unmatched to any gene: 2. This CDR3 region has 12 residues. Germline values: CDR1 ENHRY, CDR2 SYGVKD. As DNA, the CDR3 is TGTGCCATCAGTGGGACAGGGGACGGCTACACCTTC. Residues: CAISGTGDGYTF.

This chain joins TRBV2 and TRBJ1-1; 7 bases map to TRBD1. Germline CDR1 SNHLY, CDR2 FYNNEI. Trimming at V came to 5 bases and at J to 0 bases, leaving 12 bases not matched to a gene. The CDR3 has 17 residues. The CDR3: CASSKPPGQSMNTEAFF. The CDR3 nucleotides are TGTGCCAGCAGTAAACCTCCGGGACAGTCCATGAACACTGAAGCTTTCTTT.

The CDR3 loop reads CASRSGGRGQPQHF. In DNA, the CDR3 is TGTGCCAGCAGATCAGGGGGCAGAGGGCAGCCCCAGCATTTT. The chain has TRBV12-3 or TRBV12-4 and TRBJ1-5, with 8 bases that match TRBD1. J was trimmed by 7 bases and V by 6 bases; bases with no gene match: 8. CDR3 length equals 14 residues.

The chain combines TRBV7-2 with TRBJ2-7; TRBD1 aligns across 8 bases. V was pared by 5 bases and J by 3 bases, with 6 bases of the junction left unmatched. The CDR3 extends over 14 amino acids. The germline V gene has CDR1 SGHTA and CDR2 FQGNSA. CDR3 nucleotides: TGTGCCAGCAGCAACGGACAGGGACTCTACGAGCAGTACTTC. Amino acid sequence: CASSNGQGLYEQYF.

Written as DNA, the CDR3 is TGTGCCAGCAGTCCCCGGGGGTTCAACAATCAGCCCCAGCATTTT. Encoded protein: CASSPRGFNNQPQHF. The chain joins TRBV28 to TRBJ1-5, with a possible D match to TRBD1 (5 bases). The germline V and J ends were trimmed by 5 bases and 3 bases, with 14 bases remaining between them. Germline V CDR1 and CDR2: MDHEN, SYDVKM. The CDR3 consists of 15 residues.

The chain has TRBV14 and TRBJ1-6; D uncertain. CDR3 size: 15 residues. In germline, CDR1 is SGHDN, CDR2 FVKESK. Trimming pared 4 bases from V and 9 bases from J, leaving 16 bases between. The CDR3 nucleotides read TGTGCCAGCAGCCCGTCCGGGATCGCGCGTTCACCCCTCCACTTT. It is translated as CASSPSGIARSPLHF.

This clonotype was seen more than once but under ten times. CDR3 loop: CASSYTSSGPGNTIYF. The CDR3, as DNA: TGTGCCAGCAGCTATACCAGCTCAGGTCCTGGAAACACCATATATTTT. The rearrangement joins TRBV7-6 to TRBJ1-3; unclear D gene. Looked up from germline, CDR1 is SGHVS and CDR2 is FNYEAQ. The CDR3 runs 16 residues. The V and J ends lost 4 bases and 2 bases respectively, with 15 bases between them.

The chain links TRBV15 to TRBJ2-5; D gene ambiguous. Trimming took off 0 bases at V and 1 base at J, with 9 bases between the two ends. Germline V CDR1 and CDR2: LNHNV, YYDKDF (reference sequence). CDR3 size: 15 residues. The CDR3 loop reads CATSRDRKVQETQYF. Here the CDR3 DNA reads TGTGCCACCAGCAGAGATAGGAAGGTCCAAGAGACCCAGTACTTC.

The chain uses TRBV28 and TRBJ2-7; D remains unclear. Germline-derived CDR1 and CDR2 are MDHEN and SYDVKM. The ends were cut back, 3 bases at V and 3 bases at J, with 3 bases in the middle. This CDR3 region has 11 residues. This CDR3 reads CASSFYYEQYF. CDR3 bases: TGTGCCAGCAGTTTCTACTACGAGCAGTACTTC.

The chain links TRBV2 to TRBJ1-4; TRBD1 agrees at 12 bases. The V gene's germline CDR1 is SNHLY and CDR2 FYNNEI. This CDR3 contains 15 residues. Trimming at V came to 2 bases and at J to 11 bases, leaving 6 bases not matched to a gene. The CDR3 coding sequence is TGTGCCAGCAGTGAATCGGGACAGGGGGCAATGAAACTGTTTTTT. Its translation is CASSESGQGAMKLFF.

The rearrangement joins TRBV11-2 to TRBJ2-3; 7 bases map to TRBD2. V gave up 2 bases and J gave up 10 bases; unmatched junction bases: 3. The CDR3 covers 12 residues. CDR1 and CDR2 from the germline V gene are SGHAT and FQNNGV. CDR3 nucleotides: TGTGCCAGCAGCTTACGGACTAGTGCGCAGTATTTT. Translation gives CASSLRTSAQYF.

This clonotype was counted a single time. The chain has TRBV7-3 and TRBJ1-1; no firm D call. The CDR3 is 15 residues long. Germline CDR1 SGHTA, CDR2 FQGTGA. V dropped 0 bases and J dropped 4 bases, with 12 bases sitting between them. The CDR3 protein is CASSLTGVSSTEAFF. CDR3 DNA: TGTGCCAGCAGCTTAACTGGAGTCTCTAGCACTGAAGCTTTCTTT.

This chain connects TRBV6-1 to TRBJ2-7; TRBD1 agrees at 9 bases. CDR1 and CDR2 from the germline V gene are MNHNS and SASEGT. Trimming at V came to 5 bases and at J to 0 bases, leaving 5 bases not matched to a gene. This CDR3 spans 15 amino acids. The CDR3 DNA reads TGTGCCAGCAGTTCAGACAGGGGGAGCTCCTACGAGCAGTACGTC. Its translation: CASSSDRGSSYEQYV.